The source of this T cell receptor (beta chain) is a study of identical twins. Template switching added a universal primer site; cDNA carried unique molecular identifiers. A single record per CDR3 protein comes from TCRdb applying MiXCR to the 5' RACE reads. The data contain under 350,000 distinct CDR3 sequences, less than 9.5% of them singletons. Overall study findings and caveats: Invariant MAIT and iNKT cells are populations that could partly confound zero-insertion analyses.

The CDR3 has 13 residues. Germline CDR1 is SGHTA and CDR2 is FQGTGA. Trimming removed 1 base at V and 5 bases at J, with 5 bases between. This clonotype was picked up many times. What it binds is unknown. The sample was also linked to a second study, of yellow fever vaccine responses in identical twins.

The chain recombines TRBV7-3 with TRBJ2-2; D gene uncertain. The source of this sequence is a woman aged 18-30 years in good health. Input material: CD8+ T cells sorted from blood. The CDR3 region is CASSLRMTGELFF. CDR3 nucleotides: TGTGCCAGCAGCTTAAGAATGACCGGGGAGCTGTTTTTT.